One sample yielded the 10 T cell receptor beta chains listed below, sequenced in a study of blood T cell repertoires in COVID-19. Profiling relied on immunoSEQ multiplex PCR, and the TCRdb table lists in-frame clones only, not all of them. The table lists about 290,000 clones, about 90% of them singletons. Material for sequencing was peripheral blood. Receptors were obtained from a woman in her 30s with COVID-19, enrolled during active disease.

This clone has just a few counts. V and J are TRBV30 and TRBJ2-7; no definite D call. CDR3 size: 11 residues. CDR1 is GTSNPN and CDR2 is SVGIG in the germline V gene (reference sequence). V dropped 3 bases and J dropped 2 bases, with 5 bases sitting between them. CDR3 DNA sequence: TGTGCCTGGAGGGCAGCCTACGAGCAGTACTTC. Its translation: CAWRAAYEQYF.

V usage is TRBV6-1 and J usage is TRBJ1-5, with 8 nucleotides matching TRBD1. This CDR3 has 16 residues. Per the germline V gene, CDR1 is MNHNS and CDR2 is SASEGT. V lost 4 bases to trimming and J lost 4 bases; unmatched junction nucleotides: 9. The CDR3 DNA is TGTGCCAGCAGTGCGGGTCGGGGACAGGTTAATCAGCCCCAGCATTTT. It codes for CASSAGRGQVNQPQHF.

J is TRBJ1-5 and V is TRBV2; 10 bases align to TRBD1. Trimming at V came to 6 bases and at J to 1 base, leaving 6 bases not matched to a gene. The V gene's germline CDR1 is SNHLY and CDR2 FYNNEI. This CDR3 region has 16 residues. CDR3 sequence: CASRERQGASNQPQHF. In DNA form, the CDR3 reads TGTGCCAGCAGGGAAAGACAGGGGGCAAGCAATCAGCCCCAGCATTTT.

This sequence joins TRBV5-1 and TRBJ1-2; possible D gene TRBD1, 6 bases. Germline V gene data show CDR1 as SGHRS and CDR2 as YFSETQ. V was cut by 0 bases and J by 2 bases, with 17 bases left in between. CDR3 length: 17 residues. The CDR3 protein is CASSLAQQGIRNYGYTF. The CDR3 region has the DNA TGCGCCAGCAGCTTGGCCCAACAGGGTATCAGGAACTATGGCTACACCTTC. The variable domain in full, with the rest retrieved from reference TRBV5-1 and TRBJ1-2, is KAGVTQTPRYLIKTRGQQVTLSCSPISGHRSVSWYQQTPGQGLQFLFEYFSETQRNKGNFPGRFSGRQFSNSRSEMNVSTLELGDSALYLCASSLAQQGIRNYGYTFGSGTRLTVV.

The chain couples TRBV19 to TRBJ2-3, with D hard to call. V lost 5 bases to trimming and J lost 6 bases, with 12 bases between them. The CDR3 loop spans 13 amino acids. The V gene's germline CDR1 is LNHDA and CDR2 SQIVND (reference sequence). The CDR3, as DNA: TGTGCCAGTAGTGCTTCGGTAGAGGATACGCAGTATTTT. Amino acid sequence: CASSASVEDTQYF.

This clone was seen only once. V gene TRBV2 combines with J gene TRBJ1-1; D is undetermined. CDR1 and CDR2 from the germline V gene are SNHLY and FYNNEI. The CDR3 spans 15 residues. Trimming shortened V by 2 bases and J by 0 bases, and 10 bases separated the two germline ends. The CDR3 DNA follows: TGTGCCAGCAGTGAAAACGCGCCCGTGAACACTGAAGCTTTCTTT. Its protein is CASSENAPVNTEAFF.

The CDR3 DNA sequence: TGTGCCAGCAGTTTTAAGGGGGCGCAGGGTGGCTACACCTTC. Amino acid sequence: CASSFKGAQGGYTF. The V and J genes are TRBV27 and TRBJ1-2; 7 bases align to TRBD1. Germline assignment: CDR1 MNHEY and CDR2 SMNVEV (reference sequence). V gave up 3 bases and J gave up 7 bases; unmatched junction bases: 8. The CDR3 loop spans 14 amino acids.

This clone was seen only once. This chain connects TRBV19 to TRBJ2-7; weak D call: TRBD1 (5 bases). This CDR3 is 13 amino acids long. Germline V gene data show CDR1 as LNHDA and CDR2 as SQIVND (reference sequence). Trimming removed 3 bases from V and 6 bases from J, with 12 bases in between. CDR3 loop: CASSMLGVLEQYF. CDR3 sequence (DNA): TGTGCCAGTAGTATGCTAGGGGTCCTCGAGCAGTACTTC.

Only one count was recorded for this clone. The rearrangement uses TRBV7-9 and TRBJ2-1, with 7 positions matching TRBD2. Losses at the gene ends were 1 base for V and 3 bases for J; bases not matched to a gene: 6. Germline-derived CDR1 and CDR2 are SEHNR and FQNEAQ (reference sequence). The CDR3 is made up of 16 amino acids. The CDR3 DNA reads as TGTGCCAGCAGCTTAGGACTCCGGGGGGTCTACAATGAGCAGTTCTTC. Its protein is CASSLGLRGVYNEQFF.

J is TRBJ2-1 and V is TRBV4-1; possibly TRBD1 for D (6 bases). There are 15 residues in the CDR3. Germline V gene lookup returns CDR1 MGHRA and CDR2 YSYEKL. With 6 bases removed from V and 1 base from J, the gap between germline ends came to 13 bases. The CDR3 coding sequence is TGCGCCAGCAGTCTCACAGGGTCATCCTACAATGAGCAGTTCTTC. Translating it yields CASSLTGSSYNEQFF.